The 17 T cell receptor beta chains below come from one sample, sequenced in a study of monozygotic twins with cystic fibrosis. Method: immunoSEQ multiplex PCR; TCRdb's copy keeps in-frame clones and lacks some. Among 11,000 to 15,000 clones listed, approximately 98% were seen once. Sample: blood. Source of these receptors: a girl aged 2 to 9 with cystic fibrosis.

The genes are TRBV5-4 and TRBJ2-7; 12 positions agree with TRBD2. Germline V CDR1 and CDR2: SGHNT, YYREEE (reference sequence). The CDR3 is 16 residues long. Germline trimming cut 4 bases from V and 3 bases from J; bases unmatched to any gene: 8. CDR3 residues: CASSPGLAGLHYEQYF. The CDR3 DNA follows: TGTGCCAGCAGCCCGGGACTAGCGGGCCTCCACTACGAGCAGTACTTC.

The chain links TRBV19 to TRBJ1-1; D gene uncertain. The CDR3 spans 14 residues. Trimming left V 5 bases short and J 4 bases short, with 14 bases between. Germline CDR1 reads LNHDA; CDR2 reads SQIVND (reference sequence). The DNA for the CDR3 is TGTGCCAGTAGTGTACTAGGCGGGAGCACTGAAGCTTTCTTT. Protein product: CASSVLGGSTEAFF.

The chain has TRBV30 and TRBJ2-7, with 8 bases that match TRBD2. After removal of 5 bases from V and 3 bases from J, the junction contained 6 bases not matched to a gene. Germline V gene sequence: CDR1 GTSNPN, CDR2 SVGIG (reference sequence). The CDR3 is 13 residues long. The CDR3 DNA reads TGTGCCTGGGCCCCGGGACTAGTCTACGAGCAGTACTTC. This gives the protein CAWAPGLVYEQYF.

The chain employs TRBV30 and TRBJ1-5; the D gene is possibly TRBD1 (5 bases). The CDR3 runs to 14 residues. Germline V CDR1 and CDR2: GTSNPN, SVGIG (reference sequence). The V gene lost 5 bases and the J gene lost 5 bases, with 16 bases spanning the gap. The CDR3 spells CAWSSGLGDQPQHF. CDR3 nucleotides: TGTGCCTGGTCCTCGGGGCTTGGGGATCAGCCCCAGCATTTT.

This clone occurred once. The V call is TRBV2, the J call TRBJ2-7; the match to TRBD2 covers 9 bases. There are 15 residues in the CDR3. Germline CDR1 SNHLY, CDR2 FYNNEI. J lost 2 bases, V lost 6 bases, and 8 bases had no gene match. CDR3 in DNA: TGTGCCAGCAGCGACCCCTTAGCGGGGGCCTACGAGCAGTACTTC. This sequence encodes CASSDPLAGAYEQYF.

The chain joins TRBV7-2 to TRBJ1-1; 7 bases match TRBD1. The germline V gene has CDR1 SGHTA and CDR2 FQGNSA. This CDR3 region has 14 residues. J gave up 5 bases and V 5 bases, and 8 bases lay outside the gene matches. In nucleotides, the CDR3 is TGTGCCAGCAGCGTGCGGCAGGGGGGGACTGAAGCTTTCTTT. Translating gives CASSVRQGGTEAFF.

CDR3: CSVVDRTAASTDTQYF. The CDR3 bases are TGCAGCGTTGTGGACAGGACAGCTGCTAGCACAGATACGCAGTATTTT. The chain carries TRBV29-1 and TRBJ2-3, with 7 bases lining up with TRBD1. The CDR3 is made up of 16 amino acids. Germline V gene sequence: CDR1 SQVTM, CDR2 ANQGSEA. Trimming removed 4 bases from V and 0 bases from J; junction bases left unmatched: 10.

V usage is TRBV5-1 and J usage is TRBJ2-3; no firm D call. V was shortened by 3 bases and J by 6 bases, with 14 bases between the two germline ends. Germline lookup yields CDR1 SGHRS and CDR2 YFSETQ. CDR3 length equals 14 residues. CDR3 amino acids: CASSSGPPPDTQYF. CDR3 DNA: TGCGCCAGCAGCTCCGGACCACCACCCGATACGCAGTATTTT.

The chain combines TRBV15 with TRBJ2-5; D unresolved. This CDR3 comprises 15 residues. Between the trimmed V and J ends, which lost 4 bases and 3 bases, there was a span of 15 bases. CDR1 and CDR2 (germline): LNHNV, YYDKDF (reference sequence). The DNA for the CDR3 is TGTGCCACCAGCAACGCAGGTCCCCATAAAGAGACCCAGTACTTC. Amino acids: CATSNAGPHKETQYF. The full variable domain, rest sourced from reference TRBV15 and TRBJ2-5, is DAMVIQNPRYQVTQFGKPVTLSCSQTLNHNVMYWYQQKSSQAPKLLFHYYDKDFNNEADTPDNFQSRRPNTSFCFLDIRSPGLGDTAMYLCATSNAGPHKETQYFGPGTRLLVL.

This clone was picked up one time. J is TRBJ2-7 and V is TRBV5-1, with 7 bases that match TRBD2. Germline V gives CDR1 SGHRS, CDR2 YFSETQ. The CDR3 spans 17 residues. The ends lost 4 bases at V and 2 bases at J; junction bases unmatched: 15. The CDR3, as DNA: TGCGCCAGCAGCCTCGGACGGGGGGAACCCCTAACCTACGAGCAGTACTTC. Translating gives CASSLGRGEPLTYEQYF.

The chain is built from TRBV9 and TRBJ1-2, with D possibly being TRBD1 (5 bases). This CDR3 is 13 amino acids long. From germline, CDR1 is SGDLS and CDR2 YYNGEE. V lost 1 base and J 6 bases, leaving 10 bases between the germline ends. CDR3 sequence reads: CASSVPGSDGYTF. For the CDR3, the DNA is TGTGCCAGCAGCGTACCAGGGAGCGATGGCTACACCTTC.

V and J are TRBV5-1 and TRBJ2-1; TRBD2 matches 13 bases. This CDR3 region has 15 residues. Germline CDR1 reads SGHRS; CDR2 reads YFSETQ. V trimming: 3 bases; J trimming: 5 bases; junction bases outside the gene matches: 2. CDR3 sequence reads: CASSSGTSGDNEQFF. DNA for the CDR3: TGCGCCAGCAGCTCCGGGACTAGCGGGGACAATGAGCAGTTCTTC. Complete variable domain (other parts from reference TRBV5-1 and TRBJ2-1): KAGVTQTPRYLIKTRGQQVTLSCSPISGHRSVSWYQQTPGQGLQFLFEYFSETQRNKGNFPGRFSGRQFSNSRSEMNVSTLELGDSALYLCASSSGTSGDNEQFFGPGTRLTVL.

V gene TRBV6-4 combines with J gene TRBJ1-1, with D perhaps matching TRBD1 (5 bases). Between the trimmed V and J ends, which lost 7 bases and 1 base, there was a span of 13 bases. CDR3 length: 14 residues. The V gene's germline CDR1 is MRHNA and CDR2 SNTAGT. The CDR3 is CASTKTAGNTEAFF. The CDR3 DNA sequence: TGTGCCAGCACCAAGACAGCGGGGAACACTGAAGCTTTCTTT.

V is TRBV7-2 and J is TRBJ2-4; D is uncertain. In germline, CDR1 is SGHTA, CDR2 FQGNSA. This CDR3 is 15 amino acids long. The germline V and J ends were trimmed by 1 base and 2 bases, with 9 bases remaining between them. CDR3 region: CASSLDRRSKNIQYF. The CDR3 nucleotides are TGTGCCAGCAGCTTAGATCGACGTTCCAAAAACATTCAGTACTTC.

This clone was found once. The rearrangement joins TRBV15 to TRBJ2-3, with 8 bases identical to TRBD1. After removal of 8 bases from V and 4 bases from J, the junction contained 2 bases not matched to a gene. The CDR3 has 12 amino acids. The V gene's germline CDR1 is LNHNV and CDR2 YYDKDF (reference sequence). The CDR3 region has the DNA TGTGCCACCGGACAGGGATCAGATACGCAGTATTTT. As protein: CATGQGSDTQYF.

V and J are TRBV2 and TRBJ2-7; 9 bases align to TRBD2. Looked up from germline, CDR1 is SNHLY and CDR2 is FYNNEI. The CDR3 loop spans 14 amino acids. V lost 4 bases, J lost 12 bases, and 13 bases stayed unmatched. Here the CDR3 DNA reads TGTGCCAGCAGTGGTCGAATAGCGGGAGACGTGGCGTACTTC. Its translation: CASSGRIAGDVAYF.

This chain links TRBV19 with TRBJ2-7, with 7 bases that match TRBD1. There are 13 residues in the CDR3. Germline assignment: CDR1 LNHDA and CDR2 SQIVND (reference sequence). The V gene end was trimmed by 5 bases and the J gene end by 1 base; junction bases not matched to a gene: 2. In DNA form, the CDR3 reads TGTGCCAGTAGTCTGACAGGGTCCTACGAGCAGTACTTC. The encoded protein is CASSLTGSYEQYF.